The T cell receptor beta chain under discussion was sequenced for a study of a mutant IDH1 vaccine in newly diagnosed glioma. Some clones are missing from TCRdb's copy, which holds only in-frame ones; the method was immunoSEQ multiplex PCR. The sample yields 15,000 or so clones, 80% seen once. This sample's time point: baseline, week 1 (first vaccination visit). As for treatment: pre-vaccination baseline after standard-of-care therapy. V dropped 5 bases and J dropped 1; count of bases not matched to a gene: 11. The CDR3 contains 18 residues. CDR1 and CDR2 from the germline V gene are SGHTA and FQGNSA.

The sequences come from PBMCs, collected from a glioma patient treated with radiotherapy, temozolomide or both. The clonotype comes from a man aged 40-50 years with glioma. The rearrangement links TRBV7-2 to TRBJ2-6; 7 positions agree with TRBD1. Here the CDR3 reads CASSRVGTVSSGANVLTF. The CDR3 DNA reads TGTGCCAGCAGCCGCGTAGGGACAGTATCATCTGGGGCCAACGTCCTGACTTTC. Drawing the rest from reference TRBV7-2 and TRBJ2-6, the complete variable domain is GAGVSQSPSNKVTEKGKDVELRCDPISGHTALYWYRQSLGQGLEFLIYFQGNSAPDKSGLPSDRFSAERTGGSVSTLTIQRTQQEDSAVYLCASSRVGTVSSGANVLTFGAGSRLTVL.